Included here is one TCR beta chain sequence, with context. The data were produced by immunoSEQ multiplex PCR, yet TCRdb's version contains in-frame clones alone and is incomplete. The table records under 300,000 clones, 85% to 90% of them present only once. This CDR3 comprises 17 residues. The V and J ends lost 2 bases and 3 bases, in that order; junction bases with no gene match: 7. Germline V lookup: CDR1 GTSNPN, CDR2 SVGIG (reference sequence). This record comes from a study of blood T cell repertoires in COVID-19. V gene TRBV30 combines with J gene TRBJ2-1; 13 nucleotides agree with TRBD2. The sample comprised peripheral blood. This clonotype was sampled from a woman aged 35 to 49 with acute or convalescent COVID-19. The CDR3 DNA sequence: TGTGCCTGGAGTCACGGACTAGCGGGGGTTTTCTACAATGAGCAGTTCTTC. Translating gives CAWSHGLAGVFYNEQFF.